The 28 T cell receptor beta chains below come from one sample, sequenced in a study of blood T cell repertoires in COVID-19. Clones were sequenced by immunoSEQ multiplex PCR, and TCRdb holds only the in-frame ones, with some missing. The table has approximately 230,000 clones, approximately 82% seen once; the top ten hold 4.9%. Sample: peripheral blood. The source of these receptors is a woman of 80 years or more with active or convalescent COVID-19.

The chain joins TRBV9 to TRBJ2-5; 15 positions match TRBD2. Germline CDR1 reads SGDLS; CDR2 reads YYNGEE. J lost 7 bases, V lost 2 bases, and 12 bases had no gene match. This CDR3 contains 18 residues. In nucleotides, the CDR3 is TGTGCCAGCAGCGTTGGGGGACTAGCGGGAGGACCTAAAGGGACCCAGTACTTC. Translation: CASSVGGLAGGPKGTQYF.

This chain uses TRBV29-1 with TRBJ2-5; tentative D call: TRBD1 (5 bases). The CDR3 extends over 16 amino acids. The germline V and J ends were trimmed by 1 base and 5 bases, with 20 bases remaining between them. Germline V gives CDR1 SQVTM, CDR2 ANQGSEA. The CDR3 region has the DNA TGCAGCGTTGAAGGAGGCTTGAGAGAAAAGGGGGAGACCCAGTACTTC. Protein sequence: CSVEGGLREKGETQYF.

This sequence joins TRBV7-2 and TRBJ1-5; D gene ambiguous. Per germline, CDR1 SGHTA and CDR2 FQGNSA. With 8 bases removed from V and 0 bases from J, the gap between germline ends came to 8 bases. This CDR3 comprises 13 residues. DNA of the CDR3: TGTGCCAGCGGTTACGGTAGCAATCAGCCCCAGCATTTT. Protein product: CASGYGSNQPQHF.

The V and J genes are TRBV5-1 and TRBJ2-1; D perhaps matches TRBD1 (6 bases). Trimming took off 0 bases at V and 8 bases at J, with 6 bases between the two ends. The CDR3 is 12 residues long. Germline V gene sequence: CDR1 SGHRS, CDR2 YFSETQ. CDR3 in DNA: TGCGCCAGCAGCTTGGAGGGGGATGAGCAGTTCTTC. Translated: CASSLEGDEQFF.

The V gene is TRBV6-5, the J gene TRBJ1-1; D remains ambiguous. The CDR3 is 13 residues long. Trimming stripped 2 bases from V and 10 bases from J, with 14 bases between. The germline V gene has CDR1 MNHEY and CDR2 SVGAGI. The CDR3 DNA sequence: TGTGCCAGCAGTTACGGGAGTAACGCGGCAGCTTTCTTT. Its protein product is CASSYGSNAAAFF.

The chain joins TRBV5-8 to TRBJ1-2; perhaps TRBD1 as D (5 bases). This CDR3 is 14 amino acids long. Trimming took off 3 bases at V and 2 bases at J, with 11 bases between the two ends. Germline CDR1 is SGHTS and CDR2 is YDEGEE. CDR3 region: CASSSRVANYGYTF. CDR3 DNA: TGTGCCAGCAGCTCCAGGGTGGCGAACTATGGCTACACCTTC.

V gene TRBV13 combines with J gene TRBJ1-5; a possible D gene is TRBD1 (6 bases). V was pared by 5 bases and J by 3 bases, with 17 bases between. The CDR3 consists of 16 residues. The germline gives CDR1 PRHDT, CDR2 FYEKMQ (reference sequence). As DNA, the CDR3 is TGTGCCAGCAGCCAGGGGAACAGGCCATACAATCAGCCCCAGCATTTT. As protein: CASSQGNRPYNQPQHF.

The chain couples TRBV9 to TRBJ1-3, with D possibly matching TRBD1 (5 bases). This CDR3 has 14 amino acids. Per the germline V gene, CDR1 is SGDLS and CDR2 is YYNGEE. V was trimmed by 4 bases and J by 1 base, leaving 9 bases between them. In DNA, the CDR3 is TGTGCCAGCAGCCAGGGTCTGTCTGGAAACACCATATATTTT. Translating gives CASSQGLSGNTIYF.

CDR3: CAWSVGTSGRSYTQYF. The CDR3 DNA follows: TGTGCCTGGAGTGTAGGGACTAGCGGGAGGTCTTATACGCAGTATTTT. The rearrangement links TRBV30 to TRBJ2-3; TRBD2 matches 15 bases. Per the germline V gene, CDR1 is GTSNPN and CDR2 is SVGIG (reference sequence). The trim removed 0 bases at V and 7 bases at J, leaving 5 bases unmatched. The CDR3 is 16 amino acids. Using reference TRBV30 and TRBJ2-3 for the parts outside the CDR3, the full variable domain is SQTIHQWPATLVQPVGSPLSLECTVEGTSNPNLYWYRQAAGRGLQLLFYSVGIGQISSEVPQNLSASRPQDRQFILSSKKLLLSDSGFYLCAWSVGTSGRSYTQYFGPGTRLTVL.

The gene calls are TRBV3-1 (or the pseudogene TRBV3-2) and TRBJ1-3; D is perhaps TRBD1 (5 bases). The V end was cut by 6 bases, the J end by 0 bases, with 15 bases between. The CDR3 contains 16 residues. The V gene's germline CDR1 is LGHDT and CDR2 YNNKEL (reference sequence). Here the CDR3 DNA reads TGTGCCAGCAGGCACAGGCTAACCGGCTCTGGAAACACCATATATTTT. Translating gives CASRHRLTGSGNTIYF.

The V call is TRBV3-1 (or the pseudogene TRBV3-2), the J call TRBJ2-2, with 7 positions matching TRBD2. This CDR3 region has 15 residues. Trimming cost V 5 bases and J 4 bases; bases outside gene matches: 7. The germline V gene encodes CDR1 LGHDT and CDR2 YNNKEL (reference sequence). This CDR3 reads CASSRGAGSTGELFF. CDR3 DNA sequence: TGTGCCAGCAGCAGGGGAGCGGGAAGCACCGGGGAGCTGTTTTTT.

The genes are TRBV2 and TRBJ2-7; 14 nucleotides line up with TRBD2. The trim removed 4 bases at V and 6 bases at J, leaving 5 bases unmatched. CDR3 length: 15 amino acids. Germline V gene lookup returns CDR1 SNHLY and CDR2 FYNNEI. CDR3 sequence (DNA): TGTGCCAGCAGTGGGGGACTAGCGGGAGCCCGCGAGCAGTACTTC. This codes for CASSGGLAGAREQYF.

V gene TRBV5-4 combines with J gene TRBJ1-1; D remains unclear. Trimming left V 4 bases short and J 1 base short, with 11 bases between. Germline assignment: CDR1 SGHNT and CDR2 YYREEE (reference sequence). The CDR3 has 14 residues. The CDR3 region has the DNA TGTGCCAGCAGCCAGTTGGCTGGGAACACTGAAGCTTTCTTT. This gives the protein CASSQLAGNTEAFF.

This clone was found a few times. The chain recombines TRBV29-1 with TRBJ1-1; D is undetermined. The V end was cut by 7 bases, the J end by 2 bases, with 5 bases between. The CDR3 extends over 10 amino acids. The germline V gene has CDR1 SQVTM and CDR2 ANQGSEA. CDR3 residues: CSGENTEAFF. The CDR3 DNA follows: TGCAGCGGCGAAAACACTGAAGCTTTCTTT.

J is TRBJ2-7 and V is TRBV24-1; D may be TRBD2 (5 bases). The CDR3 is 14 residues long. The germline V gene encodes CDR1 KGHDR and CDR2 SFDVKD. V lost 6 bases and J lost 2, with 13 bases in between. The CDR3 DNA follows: TGTGCCACCAGTCCCAGCGGCCTAACCTACGAGCAGTACTTC. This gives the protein CATSPSGLTYEQYF.

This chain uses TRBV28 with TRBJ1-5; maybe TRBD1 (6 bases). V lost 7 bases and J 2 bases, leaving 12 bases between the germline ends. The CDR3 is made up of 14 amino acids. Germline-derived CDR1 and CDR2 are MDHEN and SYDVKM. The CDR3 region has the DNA TGTGCCAGCACCTTGGCAGGGGGCAATCAGCCCCAGCATTTT. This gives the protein CASTLAGGNQPQHF.

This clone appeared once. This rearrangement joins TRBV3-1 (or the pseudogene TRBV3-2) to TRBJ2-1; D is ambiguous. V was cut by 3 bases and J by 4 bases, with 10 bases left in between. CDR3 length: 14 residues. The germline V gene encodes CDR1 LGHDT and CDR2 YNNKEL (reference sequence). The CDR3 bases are TGTGCCAGCAGCCAGCCCAGGTTATACAATGAGCAGTTCTTC. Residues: CASSQPRLYNEQFF.

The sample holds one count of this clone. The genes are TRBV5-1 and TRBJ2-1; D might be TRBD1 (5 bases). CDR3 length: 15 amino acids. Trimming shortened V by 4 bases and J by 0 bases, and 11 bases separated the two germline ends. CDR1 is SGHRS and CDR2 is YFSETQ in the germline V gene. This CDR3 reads CASSLDSSSYNEQFF. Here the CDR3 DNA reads TGCGCCAGCAGCCTAGACAGTAGCTCCTACAATGAGCAGTTCTTC.

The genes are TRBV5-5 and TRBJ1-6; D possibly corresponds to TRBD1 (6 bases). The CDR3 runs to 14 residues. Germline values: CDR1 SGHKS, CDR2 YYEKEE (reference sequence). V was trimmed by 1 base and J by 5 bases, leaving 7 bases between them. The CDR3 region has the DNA TGTGCCAGCAGCTTGAAGGGGGATAATTCACCCCTCCACTTT. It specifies CASSLKGDNSPLHF.

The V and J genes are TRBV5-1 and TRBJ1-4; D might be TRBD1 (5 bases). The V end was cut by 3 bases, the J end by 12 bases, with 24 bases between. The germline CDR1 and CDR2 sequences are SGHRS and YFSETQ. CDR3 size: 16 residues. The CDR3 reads CASSSDPQGGLQELFF. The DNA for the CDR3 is TGCGCCAGCAGCTCGGACCCCCAGGGAGGGCTACAGGAACTGTTTTTT. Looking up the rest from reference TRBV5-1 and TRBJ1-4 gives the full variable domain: KAGVTQTPRYLIKTRGQQVTLSCSPISGHRSVSWYQQTPGQGLQFLFEYFSETQRNKGNFPGRFSGRQFSNSRSEMNVSTLELGDSALYLCASSSDPQGGLQELFFGSGTQLSVL.

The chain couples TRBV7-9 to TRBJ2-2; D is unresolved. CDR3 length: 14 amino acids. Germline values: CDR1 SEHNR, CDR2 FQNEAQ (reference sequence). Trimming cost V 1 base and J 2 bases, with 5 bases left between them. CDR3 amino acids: CASSLDSNTGELFF. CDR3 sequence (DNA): TGTGCCAGCAGCTTAGACAGCAACACCGGGGAGCTGTTTTTT.

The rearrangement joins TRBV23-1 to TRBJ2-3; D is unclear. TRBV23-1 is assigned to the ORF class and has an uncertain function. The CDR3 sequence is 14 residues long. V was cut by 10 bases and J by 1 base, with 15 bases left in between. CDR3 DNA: TGCGCCATCATGAAGATAACTCGCACAGATACGCAGTATTTT. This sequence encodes CAIMKITRTDTQYF.

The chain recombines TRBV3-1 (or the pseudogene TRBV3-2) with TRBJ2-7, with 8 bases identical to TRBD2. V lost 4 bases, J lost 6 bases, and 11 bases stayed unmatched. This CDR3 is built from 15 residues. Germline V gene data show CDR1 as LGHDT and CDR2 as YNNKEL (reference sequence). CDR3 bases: TGTGCCAGCAGCCCCCTCGGGACTAGGGGGGGCGAGCAGTACTTC. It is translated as CASSPLGTRGGEQYF.

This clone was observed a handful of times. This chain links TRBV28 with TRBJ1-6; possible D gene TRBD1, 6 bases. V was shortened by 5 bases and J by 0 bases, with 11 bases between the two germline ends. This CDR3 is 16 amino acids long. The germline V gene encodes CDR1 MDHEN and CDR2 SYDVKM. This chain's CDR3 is CASSPGQSSYNSPLHF. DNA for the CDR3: TGTGCCAGCAGTCCCGGACAGAGCTCCTATAATTCACCCCTCCACTTT.

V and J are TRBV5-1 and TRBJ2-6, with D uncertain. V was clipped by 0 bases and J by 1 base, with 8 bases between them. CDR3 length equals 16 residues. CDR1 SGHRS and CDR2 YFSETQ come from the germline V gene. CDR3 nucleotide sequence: TGCGCCAGCAGCTTGGGACTTTCTTCTGGGGCCAACGTCCTGACTTTC. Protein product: CASSLGLSSGANVLTF.

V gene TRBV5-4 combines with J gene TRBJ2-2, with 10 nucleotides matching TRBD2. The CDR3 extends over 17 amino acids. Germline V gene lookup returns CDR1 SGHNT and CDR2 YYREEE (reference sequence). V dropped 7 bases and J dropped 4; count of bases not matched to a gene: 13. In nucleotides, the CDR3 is TGTGCCAGCTACTTTAGGGTGGTAGCGGGAGGCACCGGGGAGCTGTTTTTT. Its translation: CASYFRVVAGGTGELFF.

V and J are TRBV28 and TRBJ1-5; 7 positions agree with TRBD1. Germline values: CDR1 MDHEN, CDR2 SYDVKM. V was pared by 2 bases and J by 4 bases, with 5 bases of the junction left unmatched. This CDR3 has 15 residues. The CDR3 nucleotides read TGTGCCAGCAGTTTAGGGACAGTCATAAATCAGCCCCAGCATTTT. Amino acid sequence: CASSLGTVINQPQHF.

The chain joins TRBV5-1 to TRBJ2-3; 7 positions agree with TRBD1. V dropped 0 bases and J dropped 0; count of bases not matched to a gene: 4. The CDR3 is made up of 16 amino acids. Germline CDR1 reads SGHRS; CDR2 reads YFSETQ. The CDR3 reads CASSLAWDSSTDTQYF. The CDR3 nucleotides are TGCGCCAGCAGCTTGGCTTGGGACAGTAGCACAGATACGCAGTATTTT.